These 26 T cell receptor beta chains were all obtained from the same sample, sequenced in a study of T cells in Graves' hyperthyroidism and ophthalmopathy. Authors of the study amplified TCR beta CDR3 regions from RNA transcripts. RT-PCR in the first round (using the HTBI primer set) targeted the TCR CDR3. Each CDR3 protein is one row after TCRdb ran MiXCR on the multiplex PCR reads. The sample has 750,000 to 950,000 distinct CDR3 sequences, 38% seen once. The material sequenced was blood. All receptors come from a man between 18 and 35 years old with Graves' hyperthyroidism.

The chain combines TRBV9 with TRBJ2-2; 7 bases fit TRBD1. Germline V lookup: CDR1 SGDLS, CDR2 YYNGEE. The CDR3 sequence is 16 residues long. V gave up 0 bases and J gave up 3 bases; unmatched junction bases: 5. This chain's CDR3 is CASSVAIGQDTGELFF. In DNA form, the CDR3 reads TGTGCCAGCAGCGTAGCTATTGGACAGGACACCGGGGAGCTGTTTTTT.

The chain uses TRBV5-1 and TRBJ2-2; TRBD2 is a possible D gene (5 bases). CDR1 is SGHRS, CDR2 YFSETQ, per germline. CDR3 length equals 17 residues. V gave up 3 bases and J gave up 2 bases, with 17 bases separating them. The CDR3 sequence: CASSSHYGGFNTGELFF. The CDR3 DNA sequence: TGCGCCAGCAGCTCCCATTATGGCGGGTTCAACACCGGGGAGCTGTTTTTT.

The V call is TRBV20-1, the J call TRBJ1-4; a weak D match, TRBD1 (6 bases). This CDR3 is 13 amino acids long. V lost 6 bases and J 7 bases, leaving 15 bases between the germline ends. The germline V gene has CDR1 DFQATT and CDR2 SNEGSKA (reference sequence). In DNA, the CDR3 is TGCAGTGCGGCAGGGGTGACCGGTGAAAAACTGTTTTTT. The encoded protein is CSAAGVTGEKLFF.

This clonotype was detected many times. The chain carries TRBV2 and TRBJ2-7; D gene unclear. Per the germline V gene, CDR1 is SNHLY and CDR2 is FYNNEI. The CDR3 is 14 residues long. Deletions cut 1 base from V and 4 bases from J, with 11 bases between. This CDR3 reads CASSEEIGKYEQYF. The CDR3 bases are TGTGCCAGCAGTGAAGAGATAGGGAAGTACGAGCAGTACTTC.

Points on this clonotype: Given a much more abundant clone one base away, this may be a read error. J is TRBJ2-2 and V is TRBV5-1, with 9 nucleotides matching TRBD2. The CDR3 is made up of 16 amino acids. Germline CDR1 is SGHRS and CDR2 is YFSETQ. V shed 2 bases, J shed 2 bases, and the junction held 4 bases outside the gene matches. CDR3 nucleotides: TGCGCCAGCAGCTTACAGACTAGCGGAAACACCGGGGAGCTGTTTTTT. Its translation is CASSLQTSGNTGELFF.

J is TRBJ2-5 and V is TRBV5-5, with D possibly TRBD2 on 5 matching bases. The CDR3 length is 16 residues. From germline, CDR1 is SGHKS and CDR2 YYEKEE (reference sequence). The germline V and J ends were trimmed by 2 bases and 0 bases, with 14 bases remaining between them. The CDR3: CASSLALESYQETQYF. In nucleotides, the CDR3 is TGTGCCAGCAGCTTAGCACTAGAGAGTTACCAAGAGACCCAGTACTTC.

The V and J genes are TRBV25-1 and TRBJ1-6; no reliable D call. V dropped 6 bases and J dropped 7 bases, with 25 bases sitting between them. CDR1 and CDR2 from the germline V gene are MGHDK and SYGVNS. CDR3 length: 18 amino acids. CDR3 protein: CASSQETTGNLPNSPLHF. The CDR3 coding sequence is TGTGCCAGCAGCCAAGAAACCACGGGGAACCTACCGAATTCACCCCTCCACTTT.

This clonotype was seen repeatedly, ten times or more. CDR3 protein: CASSYGDQGQETQYF. The CDR3 region has the DNA TGTGCCAGCAGTTACGGCGACCAGGGACAAGAGACCCAGTACTTC. This chain uses TRBV6-5 with TRBJ2-5; D might be TRBD1 (5 bases). This CDR3 is 15 amino acids long. V shed 2 bases and J shed 2 bases, with 12 bases lying between them. Germline V lookup: CDR1 MNHEY, CDR2 SVGAGI.

The J gene is TRBJ1-1, the V gene TRBV2; D possibly corresponds to TRBD1 (6 bases). CDR1 is SNHLY and CDR2 is FYNNEI in the germline V gene. With 6 bases removed from V and 0 bases from J, the gap between germline ends came to 14 bases. This CDR3 contains 15 residues. The CDR3 is CASREPGQLNTEAFF. The CDR3 DNA reads as TGTGCCAGCAGAGAGCCCGGACAGTTGAACACTGAAGCTTTCTTT.

This clonotype was picked up many times. The V and J genes are TRBV5-1 and TRBJ1-1; D perhaps matches TRBD1 (6 bases). V dropped 2 bases and J dropped 6 bases, with 11 bases sitting between them. The V gene's germline CDR1 is SGHRS and CDR2 YFSETQ. The CDR3 is 13 amino acids. CDR3 amino acids: CASSFDRNAEAFF. The CDR3 nucleotides read TGCGCCAGCAGCTTCGACAGGAATGCTGAAGCTTTCTTT.

This clonotype showed up just a few times. Given a much more abundant clone one base away, this may be a read error. J is TRBJ1-1 and V is TRBV7-2; D remains unclear. The CDR3 length is 12 residues. Germline V gene data show CDR1 as SGHTA and CDR2 as FQGNSA. V shed 6 bases and J shed 1 base, with 6 bases lying between them. CDR3 bases: TGTGCCAGCAGGTACGGGAACACTGAAGCTTTCTTT. Amino acid sequence: CASRYGNTEAFF.

V gene TRBV5-1 combines with J gene TRBJ1-2; D is undetermined. CDR1 is SGHRS, CDR2 YFSETQ, per germline. This CDR3 is 15 amino acids long. Trimming pared 4 bases from V and 4 bases from J, leaving 17 bases between. CDR3 DNA sequence: TGCGCCAGCAGCCCCCCGTCGGAGTCCCCCTATGGCTACACCTTC. It encodes CASSPPSESPYGYTF.

Here the CDR3 reads CAAGGTNEKLFF. The CDR3 coding sequence is TGTGCCGCGGGAGGCACTAATGAAAAACTGTTTTTT. V is TRBV10-3 and J is TRBJ1-4; D unresolved. CDR3 length: 12 amino acids. V was cut by 11 bases and J by 2 bases, with 9 bases left in between. The germline V gene has CDR1 ENHRY and CDR2 SYGVKD.

The table lists this clonotype with many counts. The genes are TRBV2 and TRBJ2-2; D is uncertain. Germline V gives CDR1 SNHLY, CDR2 FYNNEI. The germline V and J ends were trimmed by 7 bases and 1 base, with 10 bases remaining between them. The length of the CDR3 is 14 residues. CDR3 protein: CASTQTVNTGELFF. DNA for the CDR3: TGTGCCAGCACCCAGACGGTGAACACCGGGGAGCTGTTTTTT.

This clonotype was seen many times. This rearrangement joins TRBV7-2 to TRBJ1-1; tentatively, D is TRBD1 (5 bases). Trimming took 1 base from V and 5 from J, leaving 11 bases between them. The germline gives CDR1 SGHTA, CDR2 FQGNSA. The CDR3 runs to 14 residues. The CDR3 sequence is CASSLERQGTEAFF. CDR3 nucleotide sequence: TGTGCCAGCAGCTTAGAGAGGCAGGGTACTGAAGCTTTCTTT.

This clonotype was seen only once. J is TRBJ1-6 and V is TRBV7-2; D is unresolved. Germline lookup yields CDR1 SGHTA and CDR2 FQGNSA. The germline V and J ends were trimmed by 6 bases and 6 bases, with 9 bases remaining between them. The CDR3 runs to 13 residues. The CDR3 DNA is TGTGCCAGCAGTTCTAACCGTAATTCACCCCTCCACTTT. This encodes CASSSNRNSPLHF.

The rearrangement links TRBV20-1 to TRBJ1-4; 8 bases fit TRBD1. The CDR3 spans 15 residues. V dropped 0 bases and J dropped 7; count of bases not matched to a gene: 7. Germline values: CDR1 DFQATT, CDR2 SNEGSKA (reference sequence). CDR3 DNA: TGCAGTGCTAGAGATGCGCAGGGGGCAAGTGAAAAACTGTTTTTT. It translates to CSARDAQGASEKLFF.

The chain carries TRBV25-1 and TRBJ1-5, with D perhaps matching TRBD1 (6 bases). V lost 5 bases and J 3 bases, leaving 11 bases between the germline ends. This CDR3 spans 14 amino acids. Germline values: CDR1 MGHDK, CDR2 SYGVNS. This CDR3 is CASSWGADNQPQHF. CDR3 coding DNA: TGTGCCAGCAGTTGGGGGGCAGACAATCAGCCCCAGCATTTT.

This clonotype was seen ten or more times. V is TRBV24-1 and J is TRBJ1-5; the D gene is possibly TRBD1 (6 bases). From germline, CDR1 is KGHDR and CDR2 SFDVKD. V lost 2 bases to trimming and J lost 2 bases, with 15 bases between them. The CDR3 extends over 17 amino acids. In DNA form, the CDR3 reads TGTGCCACCAGTGATTCTGGAGGGGGGGCCGGCAATCAGCCCCAGCATTTT. Its translation is CATSDSGGGAGNQPQHF.

This clonotype was counted ten times or more. The chain recombines TRBV5-8 with TRBJ1-1; D is perhaps TRBD1 (5 bases). The V and J ends lost 1 base and 4 bases respectively, with 11 bases between them. Germline values: CDR1 SGHTS, CDR2 YDEGEE. The length of the CDR3 is 14 residues. The CDR3 spells CASSLQGVGTEAFF. In DNA, the CDR3 is TGTGCCAGCAGCTTGCAGGGTGTGGGCACTGAAGCTTTCTTT.

This clonotype showed up just once. Since a much larger clone is just one base distant, this may be a read error. CDR3 nucleotide sequence: TGCAGCGAGGGACGGCTATCTGAAGCTTTCTTT. Its translation is CSEGRLSEAFF. The chain couples TRBV29-1 to TRBJ1-1; TRBD1 might be the D (5 bases). V lost 7 bases and J lost 6, with 12 bases in between. The CDR3 spans 11 residues. The germline V gene encodes CDR1 SQVTM and CDR2 ANQGSEA.

V usage is TRBV5-4 and J usage is TRBJ2-7, with D perhaps matching TRBD1 or TRBD2 (7 bases each). The germline V gene encodes CDR1 SGHNT and CDR2 YYREEE (reference sequence). The CDR3 has 17 residues. With 4 bases removed from V and 3 bases from J, the gap between germline ends came to 23 bases. The CDR3 is CASSTEGGTARLYEQYF. CDR3 sequence (DNA): TGTGCCAGCAGCACGGAGGGGGGGACAGCTCGCCTCTACGAGCAGTACTTC.

A few counts support this clonotype. V and J are TRBV7-9 and TRBJ1-1; 8 positions match TRBD1. This CDR3 spans 18 amino acids. Germline CDR1 reads SEHNR; CDR2 reads FQNEAQ (reference sequence). J gave up 1 base and V 5 bases, and 15 bases lay outside the gene matches. In nucleotides, the CDR3 is TGTGCCAGCAGCCCCAGGGGGCCCTACCAAGAAGAGAACACTGAAGCTTTCTTT. Translation: CASSPRGPYQEENTEAFF.

The chain combines TRBV29-1 with TRBJ1-1, with D hard to call. Germline V lookup: CDR1 SQVTM, CDR2 ANQGSEA. The CDR3 is 13 residues long. The V and J ends lost 2 bases and 1 base respectively, with 8 bases between them. DNA for the CDR3: TGCAGCGTTGAATCCCAAAGGAACACTGAAGCTTTCTTT. Protein sequence: CSVESQRNTEAFF.

V and J are TRBV2 and TRBJ2-6; D remains ambiguous. There are 16 residues in the CDR3. V was clipped by 3 bases and J by 1 base, with 10 bases between them. The V gene's germline CDR1 is SNHLY and CDR2 FYNNEI. CDR3 residues: CASSDRVGSGANVLTF. CDR3 sequence (DNA): TGTGCCAGCAGTGATCGCGTAGGTTCTGGGGCCAACGTCCTGACTTTC.

This clonotype came up many times. The chain couples TRBV4-1 to TRBJ2-7; tentative D call: TRBD2 (6 bases). The CDR3 is 13 amino acids. The germline V gene has CDR1 MGHRA and CDR2 YSYEKL. Trimming took off 1 base at V and 2 bases at J, with 6 bases between the two ends. Written as DNA, the CDR3 is TGCGCCAGCAGCCAAGGGGGGGCCTACGAGCAGTACTTC. It encodes CASSQGGAYEQYF.